This section outlines one TCR beta chain sequence together with its context. The germline gives CDR1 LNHDA, CDR2 SQIVND (reference sequence). The V segment lost 3 bases and the J segment 1 base; nucleotides outside the gene matches: 5. CDR3 size: 15 residues. This specimen comes from a study of cytomegalovirus exposure and HLA in healthy donors. The PCR employed 60 Vbeta primers together with 13 Jbeta primers. Profiled with immunoSEQ multiplex PCR; TCRdb holds only in-frame clones, not every one. The sample has roughly 240,000 clones; 85% are singletons. The sequencing sample was made of PBMCs. The J gene is TRBJ2-7, the V gene TRBV19; the match to TRBD2 covers 8 bases. The clonotype was recovered from a girl aged 2 to 10 in good health and CMV-seronegative. The CDR3: CASSIVAGISYEQYF. In nucleotides, the CDR3 is TGTGCCAGTAGTATTGTAGCGGGGATATCCTACGAGCAGTACTTC.